This TCR beta chain was recovered during a study of T cells in Graves' hyperthyroidism and ophthalmopathy. Amplified TCR beta CDR3 regions came from RNA transcripts. In the first-round RT-PCR of the TCR CDR3, the HTBI primer set was used. In TCRdb, the multiplex PCR reads were re-called with MiXCR into one record per CDR3 protein. This table has around 700,000 distinct CDR3 sequences, about 17% appearing once. This clonotype was obtained from a woman aged 45-65 years with Graves' hyperthyroidism that later progressed to Graves' ophthalmopathy. The specimen was blood.

The CDR3 nucleotides are TGTGCCAGCAGCCGAGCTTCAATTACTGGCTACACCTTC. As protein: CASSRASITGYTF. The chain is built from TRBV3-1 and TRBJ1-2; D not certain. CDR3 size: 13 residues. V was trimmed by 4 bases and J by 7 bases, leaving 13 bases between them. Germline CDR1 and CDR2: LGHDT and YNNKEL (reference sequence).